This entry features one T cell receptor beta chain sequence. The germline V gene has CDR1 SQVTM and CDR2 ANQGSEA. This CDR3 has 11 residues. Trimming shortened V by 3 bases and J by 0 bases, and 2 bases separated the two germline ends. This record belongs to a study of CD8 T cells in Susac syndrome. Reverse transcription of roughly 0.45 to 1 ug RNA was carried out with random hexamers. TCRdb re-derived calls from the immunoSEQ multiplex PCR reads in MiXCR, one entry per CDR3 protein. This table holds approximately 100,000 distinct CDR3 sequences, 85% to 95% found once. The clonotype was recovered from a human donor in good health. The rearrangement uses TRBV29-1 and TRBJ1-2; D gene ambiguous. The material sequenced was CD8+ T cells from PBMCs. For the CDR3, the DNA is TGCAGCGTTGAGGCTAACTATGGCTACACCTTC. This codes for CSVEANYGYTF. Full variable domain (missing parts from reference TRBV29-1 and TRBJ1-2): SAVISQKPSRDICQRGTSLTIQCQVDSQVTMMFWYRQQPGQSLTLIATANQGSEATYESGFVIDKFPISRPNLTFSTLTVSNMSPEDSSIYLCSVEANYGYTFGSGTRLTVV.